In this sample, the clone carrying this TCR beta chain turned up many times. Its specificity is unknown. Assay: immunoSEQ multiplex PCR; the TCRdb copy retains only in-frame clones and omits some. The sample lists around 10,000 clones; less than 30% were seen once. This specimen comes from a study of sequential checkpoint blockade in melanoma. Notes on the study in general: T-cell fraction and clonality followed PD-L1 and CD8+ counts, not mutational load. Clinical benefit was about 30 times likelier when tumor T-cell fraction and clonality increased.

Treatment noted: randomized to nivolumab then ipilimumab (arm A) or the reverse (arm B). The germline V gene encodes CDR1 SGHNT and CDR2 YENEEA. V was pared by 3 bases and J by 2 bases, with 10 bases between. The CDR3 length is 14 residues. This sequence was found in a human donor with melanoma. This sequence joins TRBV11-3 and TRBJ1-2, with D maybe TRBD1 (5 bases). Sequencing was performed on tumor tissue (inferred from file names), taken from a patient given nivolumab and ipilimumab in sequence. CDR3 nucleotide sequence: TGTGCCAGCAGCTTGGATTGGACAAACTATGGCTACACCTTC. Amino acids: CASSLDWTNYGYTF.